This is a list of T cell receptor beta chains from one sample in a study of OX40 agonist ivuxolimab in advanced cancers. TCRdb keeps only in-frame clones here, not all; method: immunoSEQ multiplex PCR. The sample lists approximately 74,000 clones, about 90% seen once, with 4.5% to 7.5% in the top ten. The input for sequencing was CD4+ or CD8+ T cells sorted from blood, taken in a trial of the OX40 agonist ivuxolimab. Receptor source: an adult with an advanced solid tumor such as melanoma, head and neck, liver or kidney cancer. The CDR3 runs from the conserved cysteine through the conserved F or W. A D gene is named only where the DNA matches it firmly. Clone size appears in some rows only: once, few, many, or a class for an expanded clone.

clone size	D gene	V gene	J gene	CDR3 protein	CDR3 DNA
.	TRBD1	TRBV18	TRBJ2-1	CASFSGTGGLNEQFF	TGTGCCAGCTTTTCCGGGACAGGGGGCCTCAATGAGCAGTTCTTC
few	.	TRBV19	TRBJ1-1	CASRWGHLNTEAFF	TGTGCCAGTAGATGGGGACACCTGAACACTGAAGCTTTCTTT
.	TRBD1	TRBV9	TRBJ2-7	CASSLGTGGAYEQYF	TGTGCCAGCAGCCTAGGTACAGGGGGCGCCTACGAGCAGTACTTC
.	TRBD2	TRBV6-1	TRBJ2-1	CASSAPLAGSSYNEQFF	TGTGCCAGCAGTGCCCCCTTAGCGGGGAGCTCCTACAATGAGCAGTTCTTC
.	.	TRBV7-9	TRBJ2-1	CASSRGDSSYNEQFF	TGTGCCAGCAGCAGAGGGGACTCCTCCTACAATGAGCAGTTCTTC
.	.	TRBV7-9	TRBJ2-3	CASSLHRDPSDTQYF	TGTGCCAGCAGCTTGCACCGGGACCCGTCAGATACGCAGTATTTT
.	TRBD1	TRBV27	TRBJ1-5	CATSITGGNNQPQHF	TGTGCCACCAGTATCACAGGGGGTAACAATCAGCCCCAGCATTTT
.	TRBD2	TRBV2	TRBJ2-1	CASGGAGGNEQFF	TGTGCCAGCGGCGGGGCGGGGGGAAATGAGCAGTTCTTC
.	.	TRBV11-2	TRBJ1-6	CASTPAVYNSPLHF	TGTGCCAGCACCCCCGCAGTCTATAATTCACCCCTCCACTTT
.	.	TRBV7-9	TRBJ1-1	CASSLEGQGPMNTEAFF	TGTGCCAGCAGCTTAGAAGGGCAGGGCCCCATGAACACTGAAGCTTTCTTT
.	TRBD1	TRBV15	TRBJ1-2	CATSHGQEQIDYGYTF	TGTGCCACCAGCCACGGACAGGAACAGATTGATTATGGCTACACCTTC
.	TRBD1	TRBV6-5	TRBJ1-1	CASRTGTDFTEAFF	TGTGCCAGCAGAACCGGGACAGACTTCACTGAAGCTTTCTTT
once	.	TRBV9	TRBJ1-2	CASSSGPHRTTLGYTF	TGTGCCAGCTCAAGCGGTCCCCATAGGACCACTCTGGGCTACACCTTC
.	.	TRBV28	TRBJ2-7	CASSTSNQQYF	TGTGCCAGCAGTACATCAAATCAGCAGTACTTC
.	.	TRBV5-6	TRBJ2-7	CASSQNYGTQGDYEQYF	TGTGCCAGCAGCCAAAATTACGGGACTCAAGGGGACTACGAGCAGTACTTC
.	.	TRBV5-1	TRBJ1-1	CASSLGRDTEAFF	TGCGCCAGCAGCTTGGGCAGGGACACTGAAGCTTTCTTT
.	.	TRBV14	TRBJ2-7	CASSQDVEYEQYF	TGTGCCAGCAGCCAAGATGTTGAGTACGAGCAGTACTTC
few	.	TRBV19	TRBJ1-1	CASSMVRNTEAFF	TGTGCCAGTAGTATGGTTAGGAACACTGAAGCTTTCTTT
.	TRBD2	TRBV7-9	TRBJ2-1	CASSRIPGGASSYNEQFF	TGTGCCAGCAGCCGGATTCCCGGGGGGGCGTCTTCCTACAATGAGCAGTTCTTC
.	.	TRBV5-6	TRBJ1-2	CASSLDSGVGGYTF	TGTGCCAGCAGCTTAGACTCAGGGGTAGGTGGCTACACCTTC
.	TRBD1	TRBV5-1	TRBJ1-4	CASSLHTGGSNEKLFF	TGCGCCAGCAGCTTGCACACAGGGGGCTCTAATGAAAAACTGTTTTTT
.	.	TRBV10-2	TRBJ1-4	CASTHTGFGYEKLFF	TGCGCCAGCACCCACACAGGGTTCGGTTATGAAAAACTGTTTTTT
.	.	TRBV7-9	TRBJ2-7	CASSSLLQTYEQYF	TGTGCCAGCAGCTCCTTGTTACAGACCTACGAGCAGTACTTC
.	.	TRBV19	TRBJ1-1	CASSIGRGNTEAFF	TGTGCCAGTAGTATAGGGAGAGGGAACACTGAAGCTTTCTTT
.	TRBD1	TRBV6-6	TRBJ2-1	CASQLQGNSYDEQFF	TGTGCCAGCCAGTTACAGGGGAACTCATACGATGAGCAGTTCTTC
.	.	TRBV4-3	TRBJ2-3	CASSPVGTADTQYF	TGCGCCAGCAGCCCCGTAGGAACAGCGGATACGCAGTATTTT
.	TRBD1	TRBV6-1	TRBJ1-5	CASSEEGGQGAWMGQPQHF	TGTGCCAGCAGTGAAGAGGGGGGACAGGGGGCCTGGATGGGTCAGCCCCAGCATTTT
.	.	TRBV19	TRBJ1-1	CASSISWSIMNTEAFF	TGTGCCAGTAGTATCTCTTGGTCTATAATGAACACTGAAGCTTTCTTT
once	.	TRBV7-3	TRBJ2-1	CASSSMGGYNEQFF	TGTGCCAGCAGCTCCATGGGGGGTTACAATGAGCAGTTCTTC
.	TRBD1	TRBV10-3	TRBJ1-5	CAIGTGTDLNQPQHF	TGTGCCATTGGAACCGGGACAGACCTCAATCAGCCCCAGCATTTT
.	.	TRBV9	TRBJ2-7	CASSPPSSYEQYF	TGTGCCAGCTCCCCGCCGAGCTCCTACGAGCAGTACTTC
once	TRBD2	TRBV19	TRBJ2-1	CASSMGLAGFNEQFF	TGTGCCAGTAGTATGGGACTAGCGGGATTCAATGAGCAGTTCTTC
.	TRBD1	TRBV7-8	TRBJ2-7	CASSSPGQGLREQYF	TGTGCCAGCAGCTCTCCTGGACAGGGGTTGAGGGAGCAGTACTTC
.	.	TRBV30	TRBJ1-2	CAEGLYGYTF	TGTGCTGAGGGGCTATATGGCTACACCTTC
.	.	TRBV19	TRBJ2-7	CASSSSPGTYEQYF	TGTGCCAGTAGCTCTTCCCCAGGGACCTACGAGCAGTACTTC
.	TRBD1	TRBV4-1	TRBJ2-5	CASSQRGGAETQYF	TGCGCCAGCAGCCAGCGAGGGGGCGCGGAGACCCAGTACTTC
.	.	TRBV11-2	TRBJ2-2	CASSSLVETSLTGELFF	TGTGCCAGCAGCTCCCTGGTAGAGACTTCCCTCACCGGGGAGCTGTTTTTT
.	TRBD1	TRBV6-1	TRBJ1-4	CASSEVDRGADEKLFF	TGTGCCAGCAGTGAAGTAGACAGGGGGGCGGATGAAAAACTGTTTTTT
.	.	TRBV5-8	TRBJ2-1	CASSLLRDLINEQFF	TGTGCCAGCAGCTTGCTCCGGGACTTGATCAATGAGCAGTTCTTC
few	TRBD1	TRBV28	TRBJ1-4	CASSSTGGANVLFNEKLFF	TGTGCCAGCAGTTCAACAGGGGGCGCAAATGTTCTTTTTAATGAAAAACTGTTTTTT
once	.	TRBV4-2	TRBJ1-4	CASSPLPNEKLFF	TGTGCCAGCAGCCCATTACCTAATGAAAAACTGTTTTTT
.	.	TRBV5-6	TRBJ2-1	CASSPYMGNEQFF	TGTGCCAGCAGCCCTTACATGGGGAATGAGCAGTTCTTC
.	TRBD1	TRBV28	TRBJ2-3	CASSLDRGGTDTQYF	TGTGCCAGCAGTTTAGACAGGGGAGGCACAGATACGCAGTATTTT
.	.	TRBV15	TRBJ1-2	CATSGYQNIRRYGYTF	TGTGCCACCAGCGGTTACCAGAACATCAGGCGGTATGGCTACACCTTC
.	.	TRBV6-4	TRBJ2-3	CASSDFLEADTQYF	TGTGCCAGCAGTGACTTCCTGGAGGCAGATACGCAGTATTTT
.	TRBD2	TRBV27	TRBJ2-7	CASSSLAGGKDEQYF	TGTGCCAGCAGTTCCCTCGCGGGAGGCAAGGACGAGCAGTACTTC
.	.	TRBV7-7	TRBJ1-3	CASSFGWGTGNTIYF	TGTGCTAGCAGCTTCGGGTGGGGGACTGGAAACACCATATATTTT
.	.	TRBV15	TRBJ2-5	CATSSLETQYF	TGTGCCACCAGCAGTCTAGAGACCCAGTACTTC
.	.	TRBV5-5	TRBJ2-7	CASSFIQRAYEQYF	TGTGCCAGCAGCTTTATCCAGAGGGCCTACGAGCAGTACTTC